Following are 24 T cell receptor beta chains from one sample sequenced in a study of cytomegalovirus exposure and HLA in healthy donors. In the PCR, 60 Vbeta and 13 Jbeta primers were used. Sequencing used immunoSEQ multiplex PCR; TCRdb keeps in-frame clones, though not all of them. The data show approximately 130,000 clones, and the top ten clones hold approximately 1.9%. Sequencing used PBMCs. The receptors stem from a woman aged 55-70 years in good health and CMV-seronegative.

The rearrangement joins TRBV6-5 to TRBJ2-3; D not resolved. V dropped 0 bases and J dropped 5 bases, with 12 bases sitting between them. CDR1 and CDR2 from the germline V gene are MNHEY and SVGAGI. The CDR3 covers 15 residues. CDR3 bases: TGTGCCAGCAGTTACTCTGAGCTAGGTCTAGATACGCAGTATTTT. It translates to CASSYSELGLDTQYF.

V is TRBV19 and J is TRBJ1-5; D uncertain. The ends were cut back, 4 bases at V and 0 bases at J, with 10 bases in the middle. Germline V gene sequence: CDR1 LNHDA, CDR2 SQIVND (reference sequence). The CDR3 contains 15 residues. The CDR3 DNA reads TGTGCCAGTAGTAGGGCTATTGATAGCAATCAGCCCCAGCATTTT. Its protein product is CASSRAIDSNQPQHF.

The V and J genes are TRBV7-3 and TRBJ1-1, with unresolved D. The germline V gene has CDR1 SGHTA and CDR2 FQGTGA. The CDR3 consists of 15 residues. V dropped 2 bases and J dropped 1 base, with 11 bases sitting between them. CDR3 DNA: TGTGCCAGCAGCTTAGGATTCACGGGGAACACTGAAGCTTTCTTT. Its protein product is CASSLGFTGNTEAFF.

The CDR3 protein is CASSYSLGTTGNTIYF. Written as DNA, the CDR3 is TGTGCCAGCAGTTACTCTTTAGGGACAACTGGAAACACCATATATTTT. This chain joins TRBV6-5 and TRBJ1-3; D perhaps matches TRBD1 (6 bases). Trimming cost V 0 bases and J 2 bases, with 11 bases left between them. The CDR3 has 16 residues. The germline V gene encodes CDR1 MNHEY and CDR2 SVGAGI.

The chain joins TRBV19 to TRBJ1-4, with D perhaps TRBD1 (5 bases). The length of the CDR3 is 17 residues. Germline CDR1 LNHDA, CDR2 SQIVND (reference sequence). V lost 3 bases, J lost 0 bases, and 14 bases lay in between. CDR3 region: CASSMTPQGTTNEKLFF. CDR3 in DNA: TGTGCCAGTAGTATGACCCCCCAGGGAACAACTAATGAAAAACTGTTTTTT.

The genes are TRBV7-9 and TRBJ2-3; D ambiguous. The CDR3 runs 16 residues. Trimming took 1 base from V and 2 from J, leaving 13 bases between them. The V gene's germline CDR1 is SEHNR and CDR2 FQNEAQ (reference sequence). CDR3 loop: CASSLVFSVYTDTQYF. For the CDR3, the DNA is TGTGCCAGCAGCTTAGTTTTCAGCGTATACACAGATACGCAGTATTTT.

The chain has TRBV6-5 and TRBJ1-1; maybe TRBD1 (5 bases). The germline gives CDR1 MNHEY, CDR2 SVGAGI. The germline V and J ends were trimmed by 6 bases and 6 bases, with 14 bases remaining between them. The CDR3 is made up of 13 amino acids. As DNA, the CDR3 is TGTGCCAGCAGCCTCAGGGTGAGCTCTGAAGCTTTCTTT. This gives the protein CASSLRVSSEAFF.

The chain couples TRBV2 to TRBJ1-3; 7 bases line up with TRBD1. Germline V CDR1 and CDR2: SNHLY, FYNNEI. This CDR3 contains 16 residues. V trimming: 6 bases; J trimming: 0 bases; junction bases outside the gene matches: 8. The CDR3 is CASSPRTGSSGNTIYF. The CDR3 DNA follows: TGTGCCAGCAGCCCCAGGACAGGCAGCTCTGGAAACACCATATATTTT.

This rearrangement joins TRBV7-8 to TRBJ2-2, with 9 bases that match TRBD1. The V segment lost 1 base and the J segment 3 bases; nucleotides outside the gene matches: 3. This CDR3 spans 16 amino acids. Per the germline V gene, CDR1 is SGHVS and CDR2 is FQNEAQ. For the CDR3, the DNA is TGTGCCAGCAGCTTAGGCACAGGGGGCCACACCGGGGAGCTGTTTTTT. This codes for CASSLGTGGHTGELFF.

This chain links TRBV19 with TRBJ1-2; D is ambiguous. Trimming took 0 bases from V and 9 from J, leaving 5 bases between them. Germline assignment: CDR1 LNHDA and CDR2 SQIVND (reference sequence). The CDR3 covers 11 residues. CDR3 coding DNA: TGTGCCAGTAGTATAGACGGGAGCTACACCTTC. Protein: CASSIDGSYTF.

J is TRBJ2-3 and V is TRBV28; 7 nucleotides agree with TRBD1. This CDR3 contains 15 residues. Germline trimming cut 3 bases from V and 7 bases from J; bases unmatched to any gene: 10. Germline V gives CDR1 MDHEN, CDR2 SYDVKM. CDR3 sequence: CASSFPRGGAYTQYF. The CDR3 bases are TGTGCCAGCAGTTTCCCTCGAGGGGGCGCGTATACGCAGTATTTT.

V usage is TRBV18 and J usage is TRBJ2-7; TRBD1 matches 9 bases. CDR3 size: 16 residues. V trimming: 2 bases; J trimming: 2 bases; junction bases outside the gene matches: 7. Germline CDR1 KGHSH, CDR2 LQKENI. CDR3 region: CASSPGGTGYPYEQYF. The DNA for the CDR3 is TGTGCCAGCTCACCAGGGGGGACAGGGTACCCCTACGAGCAGTACTTC.

This chain links TRBV7-9 with TRBJ2-7; 8 nucleotides match TRBD2. J was trimmed by 2 bases and V by 1 base; bases with no gene match: 7. The CDR3 runs to 16 residues. From germline, CDR1 is SEHNR and CDR2 FQNEAQ (reference sequence). CDR3 in amino acids: CASSLGATAGAYEQYF. DNA of the CDR3: TGTGCCAGCAGCTTAGGCGCAACAGCGGGGGCCTACGAGCAGTACTTC.

This sequence joins TRBV2 and TRBJ2-1; 10 positions agree with TRBD2. CDR3 length: 15 residues. The trim removed 7 bases at V and 10 bases at J, leaving 13 bases unmatched. Germline V gives CDR1 SNHLY, CDR2 FYNNEI. CDR3 in DNA: TGTGCCAGCAACGCTCAAGGACTAGCGGCGAGCGAGCAGTTCTTC. This codes for CASNAQGLAASEQFF.

The J gene is TRBJ2-1, the V gene TRBV15, with 15 nucleotides matching TRBD2. CDR1 is LNHNV and CDR2 is YYDKDF in the germline V gene (reference sequence). CDR3 length: 19 residues. Trimming took 0 bases from V and 4 from J; bases not matched to a gene: 7. CDR3 in amino acids: CATSRDLGTSGRSYNEQFF. Here the CDR3 DNA reads TGTGCCACCAGCAGAGATCTGGGGACTAGCGGGAGGTCATACAATGAGCAGTTCTTC.

This chain joins TRBV5-1 and TRBJ2-1, with 8 positions matching TRBD2. Germline loops: CDR1 SGHRS, CDR2 YFSETQ. The V and J ends lost 6 bases and 2 bases, in that order; junction bases with no gene match: 4. The CDR3 length is 14 residues. CDR3: CASTGGATYNEQFF. The CDR3 DNA reads as TGCGCCAGCACCGGGGGGGCAACCTACAATGAGCAGTTCTTC.

The chain combines TRBV18 with TRBJ1-4; possibly TRBD1 for D (5 bases). There are 17 residues in the CDR3. V was shortened by 2 bases and J by 0 bases, with 13 bases between the two germline ends. Germline V gives CDR1 KGHSH, CDR2 LQKENI. The DNA of the CDR3 is TGTGCCAGCTCACCAAATGGCAGGGCAGCAACTAATGAAAAACTGTTTTTT. Translation: CASSPNGRAATNEKLFF.

The chain couples TRBV7-9 to TRBJ1-2; no definite D call. V was cut by 1 base and J by 4 bases, with 13 bases left in between. The germline V gene encodes CDR1 SEHNR and CDR2 FQNEAQ (reference sequence). The CDR3 has 15 residues. CDR3 nucleotides: TGTGCCAGCAGCTTAGGTACGGGTCCTGCCTATGGCTACACCTTC. Protein: CASSLGTGPAYGYTF.

The gene calls are TRBV7-2 and TRBJ1-2; 11 bases match TRBD1. Germline V CDR1 and CDR2: SGHTA, FQGNSA. The CDR3 sequence is 15 residues long. J lost 5 bases, V lost 0 bases, and 2 bases had no gene match. Here the CDR3 reads CASSLAGTGGYGYTF. As DNA, the CDR3 is TGTGCCAGCAGCTTAGCGGGGACAGGGGGGTATGGCTACACCTTC.

CDR3: CASSIGTGAGFHHEQYF. DNA for the CDR3: TGTGCCAGTAGTATAGGAACAGGGGCCGGATTCCACCACGAGCAGTACTTC. The chain couples TRBV19 to TRBJ2-7; 7 positions agree with TRBD1. The germline gives CDR1 LNHDA, CDR2 SQIVND (reference sequence). With 1 base clipped from V and 5 bases from J, the junction kept 14 bases outside the gene matches. The CDR3 is 17 amino acids.

Comment on this clone: An end of the junction differs from the germline gene, which may be a read error. The chain carries TRBV7-7 and TRBJ2-1, with D perhaps TRBD1 (7 bases). CDR1 and CDR2 (germline): SSHAT, FNYEAQ (reference sequence). CDR3 size: 15 residues. CDR3 residues: CASSLGQGGSNEQFF. Here the CDR3 DNA reads TGTGCTAGCAGCTTAGGCCAGGGGGGATCCAATGAGCAGTTCTTC. Variable domain in full (rest from reference TRBV7-7 and TRBJ2-1): GAGVSQSPRYKVTKRGQDVTLRCDPISSHATLYWYQQALGQGPEFLTYFNYEAQPDKSGLPSDRFSAERPEGSISTLTIQRTEQRDSAMYRCASSLGQGGSNEQFFGPGTRLTVL.

The chain is built from TRBV4-2 and TRBJ2-1; TRBD2 matches at 7 bases. CDR3 length equals 16 residues. Germline CDR1 LGHNA, CDR2 YNFKEQ. The J segment lost 1 base and the V segment lost 0 bases, leaving 3 bases of the junction unmatched. The CDR3 sequence is CASSQEGTTSYNEQFF. The CDR3 DNA reads as TGTGCCAGCAGCCAAGAGGGGACTACATCCTACAATGAGCAGTTCTTC.

The chain uses TRBV2 and TRBJ1-5; the D is unclear. Deletions cut 2 bases from V and 7 bases from J, with 9 bases between. From germline, CDR1 is SNHLY and CDR2 FYNNEI. The CDR3 runs to 13 residues. This chain's CDR3 is CASSENGWQPQHF. The CDR3 DNA follows: TGTGCCAGCAGTGAAAACGGTTGGCAGCCCCAGCATTTT.

The chain links TRBV13 to TRBJ2-3, with 7 bases fitting TRBD2. Germline CDR1 and CDR2: PRHDT and FYEKMQ (reference sequence). The CDR3 spans 17 residues. The J segment lost 3 bases and the V segment lost 3 bases, leaving 12 bases of the junction unmatched. The CDR3 coding sequence is TGTGCCAGCAGCTTGTTACTAGGCGGGAGAAGAACAGATACGCAGTATTTT. This translates into CASSLLLGGRRTDTQYF.